The sequence of this T cell receptor (beta chain) was determined in a study of blood T cell repertoires in COVID-19. As processed by the authors: The authors estimated nucleated cell counts from reference gene primer amplification. Data came from immunoSEQ multiplex PCR; TCRdb stores just in-frame clones and leaves some out. V and J calls and clone size are those listed in that table; D and trimming were worked out from the DNA. Of around 140,000 clones listed, over 80% are singletons. Sequencing was carried out using peripheral blood. The clonotype comes from a middle-aged man with active COVID-19.

CDR3 in amino acids: CASSLMGTRSASTDTQYF. CDR3 coding DNA: TGTGCCAGCAGCTTAATGGGCACTAGGTCAGCTAGCACAGATACGCAGTATTTT. The rearrangement uses TRBV7-3 and TRBJ2-3; TRBD2 is a possible D gene (5 bases). CDR1 SGHTA and CDR2 FQGTGA come from the germline V gene. This CDR3 is built from 18 residues. With 1 base removed from V and 0 bases from J, the gap between germline ends came to 17 bases.